The T cell receptor delta chain under discussion was sequenced for a study of Vδ1+ human thymocytes. Whole-study results and caveats: Unlike peripheral blood Vdelta1+ controls, thymic delta-chain sequences included approximately 20% Vdelta2 and few Vdelta3. Thymic TRG and TRD repertoires appeared highly polyclonal, with Gaussian CDR3 length distributions. Bulk repertoire data may be misinterpreted because of unexpected Vdelta2 sequences. Donors shared many TRG clonotypes but few TRD clonotypes.

RNA was extracted from the cells and then reverse transcribed. Pooled V-gene forward primers with one constant-region reverse primer generated the CDR3 amplicons by multiplex PCR. TCRdb reapplied CATT to the multiplex PCR reads. Here the sample spans roughly 55,000 delta-chain clones, approximately 16% being singletons. This clone has only a few counts. Its specificity is unknown. The junction does not match germline at one end; this may be a read error. In germline, CDR1 is TSWWSYY, CDR2 QGS. The CDR3 has 23 residues. The TCR was taken from a boy under two years old who had congenital heart surgery. Sequenced material: Vdelta1+ gamma-delta thymocytes from the thymus. Subset: FACS-sorted CD3+ TCRalphabeta- TCRVdelta1+ TCRVdelta2- thymocytes. The rearrangement links TRDV1 to TRDJ1; D might be TRDD3 (5 bases). CDR3 DNA sequence: TGTGCTCTTGGGGAACTAGCTTTCGGCTCTTCGCGGGGACTAAGTGGCCCCACCGATAAACCCATCTTT. This sequence encodes CALGELAFGSSRGLSGPTDKPIF.